This T cell receptor beta chain was captured in a study of technical replicates of blood from a handful of donors (dated by TCRdb to about 2017). As to this clone: Its antigen remains unidentified. The sample holds no much larger clone one base away, and base qualities are not on file.

The library was produced with the immunoSEQ multiplex PCR assay. TCRdb re-hosts the immuneACCESS table, in-frame sequences only. Its copies lack some clones; in the studies checked, an unresolved V gene accounts for under half of them, and the cause for the rest is not known. The sample yields fewer than 80,000 clones; 80% to 90% were counted once. Of the sample, 4.5% to 6% falls within the top ten clones. The clonotype was recovered from a human donor in good health. Some clones in this sample may be carry-over from other donors' samples. The material sequenced was PBMCs.

Here the CDR3 is given as CASHSNSYNEQFF. The bases are TGTGCCAGCCACAGTAACTCCTACAATGAGCAGTTCTTC. The chain employs TRBV27 and TRBJ2-1; the D segment cannot be called with confidence. Taken from the germline V gene (reference sequence), the CDR1 and CDR2 loops are MNHEY and SMNVEV. The V and J ends are trimmed by 8 bases and 0 bases, leaving 8 bases between them. The CDR3 covers 13 residues, taking in both the cysteine and the phenylalanine. The CDR3 DNA has 39 bases and is translated from base 1.